What follows describes a single TCR beta chain. The antigen is undetermined. The junction and the germline gene differ at one end; a read error may be behind it. Clones were read by immunoSEQ multiplex PCR, and TCRdb kept only the in-frame ones, dropping some. The table shows 94,000 or so clones, with about 90% occurring only once. This sample was included in a study of T cell responses to AZD1222 COVID-19 vaccine. Study summary: Combined were second doses at about 4 or about 12 weeks. Study observations and caveats: In a largely white British group with more females than males, clonal diversity was possibly underestimated.

The source is an adult in good health. The sample here was peripheral blood, taken on day 0 of AZD1222 vaccination.

In DNA, the CDR3 is TGTGCTAGCAGCTTACAGTTCTCTGGGGCCAACGTCCTGACTTTC. This gives the protein CASSLQFSGANVLTF. This chain uses TRBV7-7 with TRBJ2-6, with no clear D. The CDR3 spans 15 residues. In germline, CDR1 is SSHAT, CDR2 FNYEAQ (reference sequence).